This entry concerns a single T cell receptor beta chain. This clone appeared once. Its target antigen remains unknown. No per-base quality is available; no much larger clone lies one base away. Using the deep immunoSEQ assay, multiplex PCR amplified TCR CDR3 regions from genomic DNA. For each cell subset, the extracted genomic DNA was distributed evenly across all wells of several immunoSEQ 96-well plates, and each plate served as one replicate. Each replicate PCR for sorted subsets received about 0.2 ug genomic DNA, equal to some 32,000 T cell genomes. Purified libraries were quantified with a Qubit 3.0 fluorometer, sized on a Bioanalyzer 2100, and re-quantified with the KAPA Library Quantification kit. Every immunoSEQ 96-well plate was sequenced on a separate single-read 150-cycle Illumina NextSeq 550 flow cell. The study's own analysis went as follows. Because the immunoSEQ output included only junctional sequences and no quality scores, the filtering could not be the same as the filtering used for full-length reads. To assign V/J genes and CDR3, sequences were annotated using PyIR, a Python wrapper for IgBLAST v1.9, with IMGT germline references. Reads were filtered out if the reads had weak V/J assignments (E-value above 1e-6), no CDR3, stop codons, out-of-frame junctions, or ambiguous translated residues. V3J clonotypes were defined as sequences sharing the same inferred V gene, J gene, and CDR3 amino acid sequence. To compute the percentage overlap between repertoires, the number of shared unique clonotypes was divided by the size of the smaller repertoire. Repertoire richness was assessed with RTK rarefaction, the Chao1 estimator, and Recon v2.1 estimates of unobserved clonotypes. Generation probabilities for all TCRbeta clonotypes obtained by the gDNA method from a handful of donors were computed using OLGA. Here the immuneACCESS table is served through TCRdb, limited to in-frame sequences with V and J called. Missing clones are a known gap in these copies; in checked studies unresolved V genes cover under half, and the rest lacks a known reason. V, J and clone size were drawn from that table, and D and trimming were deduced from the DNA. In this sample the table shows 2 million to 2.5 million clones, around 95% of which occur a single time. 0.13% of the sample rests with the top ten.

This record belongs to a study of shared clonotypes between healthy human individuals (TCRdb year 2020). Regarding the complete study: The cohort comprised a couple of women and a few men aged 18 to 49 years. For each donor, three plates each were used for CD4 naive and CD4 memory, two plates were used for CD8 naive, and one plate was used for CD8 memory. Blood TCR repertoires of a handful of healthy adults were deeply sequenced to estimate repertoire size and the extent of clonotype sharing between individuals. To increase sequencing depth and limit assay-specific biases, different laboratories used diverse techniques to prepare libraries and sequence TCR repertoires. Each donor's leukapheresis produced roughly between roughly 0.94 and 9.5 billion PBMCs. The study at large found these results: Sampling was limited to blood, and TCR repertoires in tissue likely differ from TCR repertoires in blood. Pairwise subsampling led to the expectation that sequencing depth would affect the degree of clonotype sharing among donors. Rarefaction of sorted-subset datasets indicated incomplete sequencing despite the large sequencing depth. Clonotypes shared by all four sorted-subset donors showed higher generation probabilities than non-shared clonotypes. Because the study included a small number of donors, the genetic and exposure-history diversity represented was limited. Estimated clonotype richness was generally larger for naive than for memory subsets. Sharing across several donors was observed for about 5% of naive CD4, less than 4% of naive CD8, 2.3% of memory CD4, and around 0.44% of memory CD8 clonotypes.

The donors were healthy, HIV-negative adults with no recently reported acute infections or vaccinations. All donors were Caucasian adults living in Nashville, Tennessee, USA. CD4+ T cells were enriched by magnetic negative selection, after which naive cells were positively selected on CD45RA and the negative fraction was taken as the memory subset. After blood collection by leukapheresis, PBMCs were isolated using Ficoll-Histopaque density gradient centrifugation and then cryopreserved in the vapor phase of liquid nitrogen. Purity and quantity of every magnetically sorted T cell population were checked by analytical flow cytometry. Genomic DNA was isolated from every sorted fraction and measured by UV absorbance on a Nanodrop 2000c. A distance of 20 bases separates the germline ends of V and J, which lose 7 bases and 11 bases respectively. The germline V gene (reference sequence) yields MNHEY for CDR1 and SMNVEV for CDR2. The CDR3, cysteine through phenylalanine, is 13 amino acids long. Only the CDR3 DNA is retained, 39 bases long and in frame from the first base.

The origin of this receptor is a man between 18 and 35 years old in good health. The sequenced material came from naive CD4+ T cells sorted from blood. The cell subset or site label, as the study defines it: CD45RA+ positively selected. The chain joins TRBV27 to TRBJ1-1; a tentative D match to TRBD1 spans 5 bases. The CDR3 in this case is CASKTGQGARAFF. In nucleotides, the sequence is TGTGCCAGCAAGACGGGGCAGGGCGCCAGGGCTTTCTTT.